This record covers a single T cell receptor (beta chain). Which antigen it targets is not known. No much larger clone is present one base from it, and per-base qualities are unavailable. According to the germline V gene (reference sequence), CDR1 reads MNHEY and CDR2 reads SMNVEV. Trimming takes 3 bases from V and 2 bases from J, and the germline ends sit 11 bases apart. Including the terminal cysteine and phenylalanine, the CDR3 comprises 14 residues. Only CDR3 DNA is held: 42 bases, read in frame from base 1. The method behind the library was single-cell sequencing. This sample was sequenced with an Illumina NovaSeq 6000. For cell capture and library preparation, the team used the BD Rhapsody Targeted mRNA and AbSeq Reagent Kit in a microwell format. Libraries were prepared to cover TCR, sample tags, AbSeq, and targeted mRNA from the Human T-Cell Expression Panel plus custom TOX and TOX2 primers. An Illumina NovaSeq was used to sequence the libraries. From the authors' description of their analysis: The analysis covered about 10,000 cells in total, of which 7,000 to 8,500 were CD8 T cells and about 4,500 were CD8 T cells with an identifiable TCR CDR3. Raw data were processed with the BD Rhapsody Targeted Analysis Pipeline with V(D)J processing on the Seven Bridges Genomics platform. SeqGeq 1.6.0 was used for quality control, Sample Tag demultiplexing with Lex-BDSMK, clone identification with VDJ Explorer, and Seurat clustering. Clones making up <1% of CD8 T cells were classified as non-expanded, and clones making up >2.5% of the sample were classified as clonal expansions. TCRdb cleaned the public reads at Q25 with fastp, built clones with MiXCR and kept in-frame beta chains. Duplicate CDR3 protein sequences are folded into a single record with the most common DNA and genes. Here the V and J calls rest on TCRdb's processing, not on the authors' analysis. The table for this sample lists approximately 22,000 distinct CDR3 sequences; roughly a third of them were counted only once. Together, the top ten hold 20% to 30% of the sample.

This record comes from a study of immune aging and cytomegalovirus after organ transplant (dated by TCRdb to 2020 to 2022). The study in broad terms: Every transplant recipient was given three-drug immunosuppression consisting of prednisone, tacrolimus, and mycophenolate.

Explained via the paper, the time point label denotes: five sample-tagged time points from pre-transplant (day -1) to day 368 post-transplant, pooled. After thawing, PBMC were stimulated with a CMV IE-1 overlapping peptide library for approximately twelve hours, with no transport inhibitors added. After thawing, cells rested overnight before stimulation in R10 medium with CD28/CD49d costimulation. The IE-1 peptide library was made up of 15-amino-acid peptides, each overlapping by 11 amino acids. Each time point was barcoded with BD Single-Cell Multiplexing Kit Sample Tags, pooled, and stained with oligo-conjugated anti-CD45RA plus sorting antibodies. A BD FACSAria III was used to sort CMV-responsive CD8+CD137+ and CD4+CD154+ T cells at 4-way purity. Blood samples were drawn into EDTA vacutainers and processed by Ficoll gradient within 1-24 hours. Study-level results and caveats: Since the sequencing data did not include a CD57 measurement, a conservative gene-based definition of aging was used in its place. Following viremia, aged-phenotype cells rose post-transplant in clones of any size, with the rise occurring earlier in large clones (days 200-264) than in small clones. Large clones contained a bigger proportion of TEMRA cells, and over time the seven largest clones (around 1,900 cells) picked up aged and TEMRA cells and lost TCM cells.

Recombination connected TRBV27 to TRBJ2-7; the D gene is tentatively TRBD1 or TRBD2, each matching 5 bases. The sequenced sample was CMV peptide-activated CD4+ and CD8+ T cells sorted from blood, obtained at five time points, pooled. Read against the paper, the sample's cell subset or site label means: sorted CD8+CD137+ and CD4+CD154+ T cells after roughly 12 h CMV IE-1 peptide stimulation. The sequence was obtained from a female donor who had a heart transplant and CMV viremia. The CDR3 protein is CASSFDGTPYEQYF. The bases read TGTGCCAGCAGTTTTGACGGGACGCCCTACGAGCAGTACTTC.